This entry lists 20 T cell receptor beta chains sequenced from one sample in a study of T-cell memory formation after mild COVID-19. TCRdb analysed the 5' RACE reads with MiXCR anew, one entry per CDR3 protein. The sample lists 40,000 to 60,000 distinct CDR3 sequences; roughly 7% were seen once. The sequencing input was PBMCs or a T cell subset sorted from them (not recorded which). The receptor set was obtained from a man aged 18 to 29 who had mild COVID-19 (a few samples of this study predate the infection). Cell type and time point are not known.

This clonotype was seen repeatedly, ten times or more. The chain links TRBV7-8 to TRBJ2-7; unclear D gene. CDR3 length equals 11 residues. V was pared by 5 bases and J by 3 bases, with 5 bases between. Germline lookup yields CDR1 SGHVS and CDR2 FQNEAQ. The CDR3 nucleotides are TGTGCCAGCAGCCCCAACTACGAGCAGTACTTC. Its protein is CASSPNYEQYF.

The chain combines TRBV19 with TRBJ1-2; D gene unclear. The CDR3 contains 10 residues. Per the germline V gene, CDR1 is LNHDA and CDR2 is SQIVND (reference sequence). V lost 5 bases to trimming and J lost 3 bases, with 1 base between them. CDR3 nucleotides: TGTGCCAGTAGTGACTATGGCTACACCTTC. Translation gives CASSDYGYTF.

This clonotype was seen a handful of times. The chain employs TRBV3-1 and TRBJ2-1, with D uncertain. Germline lookup yields CDR1 LGHDT and CDR2 YNNKEL (reference sequence). V shed 2 bases and J shed 5 bases, with 4 bases lying between them. This CDR3 contains 12 residues. CDR3 region: CASSQNNNEQFF. For the CDR3, the DNA is TGTGCCAGCAGCCAAAACAACAATGAGCAGTTCTTC.

This clonotype has a count of ten or more. The chain carries TRBV27 and TRBJ1-2, with TRBD1 matching over 7 bases. Germline CDR1 is MNHEY and CDR2 is SMNVEV (reference sequence). CDR3 length: 14 residues. With 2 bases clipped from V and 4 bases from J, the junction kept 4 bases outside the gene matches. CDR3 nucleotides: TGTGCCAGCAGTTTAAAGGGGGCAAGCTATGGCTACACCTTC. Residues: CASSLKGASYGYTF.

This clonotype was recorded a few times. The rearrangement joins TRBV19 to TRBJ2-7, with TRBD2 as a possible D gene (5 bases). The CDR3 sequence is 15 residues long. Trimming shortened V by 3 bases and J by 0 bases, and 12 bases separated the two germline ends. CDR1 and CDR2 from the germline V gene are LNHDA and SQIVND (reference sequence). The CDR3 sequence: CASSMSGSHSYEQYF. The CDR3 region has the DNA TGTGCCAGTAGTATGTCGGGGTCCCACTCCTACGAGCAGTACTTC.

In this sample, this clonotype turned up a few times. V usage is TRBV6-6 and J usage is TRBJ2-7; 8 nucleotides align to TRBD2. J gave up 5 bases and V 2 bases, and 14 bases lay outside the gene matches. There are 17 residues in the CDR3. Germline assignment: CDR1 MNHNY and CDR2 SVGAGI (reference sequence). CDR3 sequence: CASSYHQRGPGGDEQYF. CDR3 bases: TGTGCCAGCAGTTACCACCAGCGGGGGCCCGGTGGTGACGAGCAGTACTTC.

In its sample, this clonotype is medium-sized. The chain joins TRBV7-3 to TRBJ2-5, with TRBD2 as a possible D gene (5 bases). The CDR3 has 14 residues. CDR1 SGHTA and CDR2 FQGTGA come from the germline V gene. Trimming left V 5 bases short and J 2 bases short, with 12 bases between. The CDR3 region has the DNA TGTGCCAGCAGCCCCACGGGGTTACAAGAGACCCAGTACTTC. This translates into CASSPTGLQETQYF.

V gene TRBV20-1 combines with J gene TRBJ2-1, with D maybe TRBD1 (6 bases). Germline loops: CDR1 DFQATT, CDR2 SNEGSKA (reference sequence). The length of the CDR3 is 12 residues. Trimming removed 4 bases at V and 6 bases at J, with 10 bases between. The CDR3 region has the DNA TGCAGTGCTACCAGGGGAGCCAATGAGCAGTTCTTC. Translating gives CSATRGANEQFF.

This clonotype has at least ten counts. This chain uses TRBV5-1 with TRBJ2-3, with TRBD1 identical over 9 bases. Germline lookup yields CDR1 SGHRS and CDR2 YFSETQ. With 5 bases clipped from V and 5 bases from J, the junction kept 6 bases outside the gene matches. The CDR3 contains 14 residues. In DNA, the CDR3 is TGCGCCAGCAGACAGGGGGCTGAAGGAGATACGCAGTATTTT. It is translated as CASRQGAEGDTQYF.

This clonotype was counted ten times or more. This chain links TRBV6-5 with TRBJ2-2, with TRBD1 as a possible D gene (6 bases). Trimming removed 6 bases from V and 7 bases from J, with 15 bases in between. Germline CDR1 is MNHEY and CDR2 is SVGAGI. The CDR3 spans 14 residues. CDR3 region: CASRSGAAIGELFF. The CDR3 DNA reads TGTGCCAGCAGATCAGGGGCCGCGATCGGGGAGCTGTTTTTT.

This clonotype appeared a few times. The chain combines TRBV4-3 with TRBJ1-1, with D perhaps matching TRBD1 (6 bases). CDR1 and CDR2 from the germline V gene are LGHNA and YSLEER. The V and J ends lost 0 bases and 2 bases respectively, with 16 bases between them. The CDR3 consists of 17 residues. DNA of the CDR3: TGCGCCAGCAGCCAAGAGGTTCGGCAGGGACATAACACTGAAGCTTTCTTT. It codes for CASSQEVRQGHNTEAFF.

Many counts were recorded for this clonotype. The chain joins TRBV5-1 to TRBJ2-7; possibly TRBD1 for D (6 bases). Deletions cut 7 bases from V and 3 bases from J, with 17 bases between. The CDR3 covers 14 residues. From germline, CDR1 is SGHRS and CDR2 YFSETQ. In DNA form, the CDR3 reads TGCGCCAGCTGTCCGAGGGGGAACGACTACGAGCAGTACTTC. Translated: CASCPRGNDYEQYF.

The chain is built from TRBV24-1 and TRBJ2-2; 7 bases fit TRBD1. After removal of 4 bases from V and 10 bases from J, the junction contained 8 bases not matched to a gene. Germline V CDR1 and CDR2: KGHDR, SFDVKD. CDR3 length equals 14 residues. The CDR3 protein is CATSDATGLEELFF. The CDR3 DNA is TGTGCCACCAGTGACGCGACAGGGTTAGAGGAGCTGTTTTTT.

V and J are TRBV5-6 and TRBJ1-2; no clear D. Trimming shortened V by 6 bases and J by 8 bases, and 14 bases separated the two germline ends. This CDR3 comprises 12 residues. CDR1 is SGHDT, CDR2 YYEEEE, per germline. The CDR3 region has the DNA TGTGCCAGCACCGTCGACATTCGGGGCTACACCTTC. Its protein product is CASTVDIRGYTF.

This clonotype was seen a handful of times. This chain links TRBV7-2 with TRBJ2-3; possibly TRBD2 for D (6 bases). V was pared by 8 bases and J by 0 bases, with 12 bases between. Germline CDR1 is SGHTA and CDR2 is FQGNSA. The CDR3 totals 14 residues. In DNA, the CDR3 is TGTGCCAGCGGCGGGAATACTAGCACAGATACGCAGTATTTT. Amino acid sequence: CASGGNTSTDTQYF. Supplemented by reference TRBV7-2 and TRBJ2-3, the full variable domain reads GAGVSQSPSNKVTEKGKDVELRCDPISGHTALYWYRQSLGQGLEFLIYFQGNSAPDKSGLPSDRFSAERTGGSVSTLTIQRTQQEDSAVYLCASGGNTSTDTQYFGPGTRLTVL.

V is TRBV4-3 and J is TRBJ2-5, with D perhaps given as TRBD1 or TRBD2 (6 bases each). V gave up 0 bases and J gave up 9 bases, with 17 bases separating them. This CDR3 is 15 amino acids long. Germline assignment: CDR1 LGHNA and CDR2 YSLEER. The chain's CDR3 is CASSQEHGGAGAQYF. DNA of the CDR3: TGCGCCAGCAGCCAAGAGCACGGGGGTGCAGGGGCCCAGTACTTC.

This clonotype occurred a few times. The chain combines TRBV4-2 with TRBJ2-3; TRBD1 aligns across 7 bases. Germline CDR1 and CDR2: LGHNA and YNFKEQ. The CDR3 spans 14 residues. Trimming cost V 5 bases and J 2 bases; bases outside gene matches: 4. The CDR3 loop is CASSDRVPTDTQYF. Here the CDR3 DNA reads TGTGCCAGCAGCGACAGGGTTCCCACAGATACGCAGTATTTT.

This clonotype was detected a few times. The chain is built from TRBV5-1 and TRBJ2-3; maybe TRBD2 (6 bases). The germline V gene has CDR1 SGHRS and CDR2 YFSETQ. The CDR3 runs 15 residues. Trimming cost V 0 bases and J 11 bases, with 19 bases left between them. As DNA, the CDR3 is TGCGCCAGCAGCTTGGGGGCGGGGAGCTCCGGAATGCAGTATTTT. Translated, it gives CASSLGAGSSGMQYF.

This clonotype was seen more than once but under ten times. The chain couples TRBV6-2 or TRBV6-3 to TRBJ2-5; D is unclear. The CDR3 loop spans 12 amino acids. Germline-derived CDR1 and CDR2 are MNHEY and SVGEGT. Deletions cut 5 bases from V and 5 bases from J, with 9 bases between. The CDR3 region is CASSPEVETQYF. CDR3 coding DNA: TGTGCCAGCAGTCCCGAAGTGGAGACCCAGTACTTC.

Only a few counts were recorded for this clonotype. V gene TRBV11-3 combines with J gene TRBJ2-3; 7 bases match TRBD2. Germline-derived CDR1 and CDR2 are SGHNT and YENEEA. The CDR3 is made up of 15 amino acids. V trimming: 4 bases; J trimming: 6 bases; junction bases outside the gene matches: 10. The CDR3 coding sequence is TGTGCCAGCAGCTCACCGGGGGGTCCGAGGGATACGCAGTATTTT. It specifies CASSSPGGPRDTQYF.